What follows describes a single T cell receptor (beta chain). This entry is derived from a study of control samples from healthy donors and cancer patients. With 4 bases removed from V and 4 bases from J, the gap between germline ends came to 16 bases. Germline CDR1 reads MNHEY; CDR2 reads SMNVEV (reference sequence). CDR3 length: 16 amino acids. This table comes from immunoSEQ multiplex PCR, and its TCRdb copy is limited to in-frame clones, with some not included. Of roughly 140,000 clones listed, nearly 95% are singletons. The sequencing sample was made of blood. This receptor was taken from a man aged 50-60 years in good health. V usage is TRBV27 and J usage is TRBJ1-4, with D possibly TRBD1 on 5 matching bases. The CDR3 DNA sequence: TGTGCCAGCAGTTCGGGACTGCGGGGCATTAATGAAAAACTGTTTTTT. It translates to CASSSGLRGINEKLFF.